This TCR beta chain stems from a study of identical twins. Template switching introduced a universal primer site, and the cDNA bore unique molecular identifiers. TCRdb re-analysed the 5' RACE reads in MiXCR, keeping a single row per CDR3 protein. This sample carries about 450,000 distinct CDR3 sequences, 18% of them seen once, and the ten largest clones take approximately 12%. There are 13 residues in the CDR3. Trimming removed 2 bases at V and 7 bases at J, with 11 bases between. Germline values: CDR1 MGHDK, CDR2 SYGVNS. Donors uniformly comprised healthy Caucasians. This clonotype has at least ten counts.

The sample taken for sequencing was naive T cells sorted from blood. The origin of this receptor is a man aged 45 to 65 in good health. This chain uses TRBV25-1 with TRBJ2-5; no firm D call. CDR3: CASSETYPGTQYF. As DNA, the CDR3 is TGTGCCAGCAGTGAAACGTACCCCGGGACCCAGTACTTC.